This T cell receptor beta chain came from a study of blood T cell repertoires in COVID-19 (dated by TCRdb to between 2020 and 2021). Study-wide context: Samples from collaborators originated in the United States, Italy and Spain and spanned both the acute and convalescent phases of COVID-19. The prospective study material was composed of cDNA or gDNA derived from T cells, B-cell-depleted T cells, or PBMCs. Subjects who had been exposed to COVID-19, were actively infected with it, or had recovered from it provided the deeply sampled blood TCRbeta repertoires that made up the dataset. The repertoires were released in a freely available public database meant as a resource for research on the immune response to SARS-CoV-2. The samples were drawn from two sources: the first 160 participants of the ongoing ImmuneRACE study, and 1,000 to 1,500 subjects contributed by 6 global collaborators. Sample metadata almost always included a de-identified subject ID, COVID-19 status, age in years and sex. HLA class I and class II types, where available, came from metadata supplied by the sample provider rather than from assay-based typing.

TCRbeta CDR3 regions were amplified from genomic DNA by means of the immunoSEQ Assay, a bias-controlled multiplex PCR. In the paper's pipeline: The number of nucleated cells in each sample was estimated by amplification of reference gene primers within the assay. To quantify the absolute abundance of each unique TCRbeta CDR3 rearrangement, sequence reads were collapsed and filtered. Productive Simpson clonality was computed per sample as the square root of Simpson's diversity index over productive rearrangements. The source is immuneACCESS, and TCRdb retained only in-frame sequences with V and J called. Part of the clones is not carried over; for the studies checked, unresolved V genes explain less than half of this, and the remainder is unexplained. V, J and clone size derive from that table, while D and trimming were established from the DNA sequence. The sample table records about 130,000 clones; 75% to 85% of these occur just once. 3.8% of the sample is in the top ten clones.

As regards this clone: Its recognized antigen is unknown. Per-base qualities were not stored, and no clone one base away is much larger.

The collaborating institutions used their own protocols to collect whole blood in K2EDTA tubes. For TCRbeta analysis, collaborators shipped samples in one of three forms: frozen whole blood, isolated PBMCs, or DNA extracted from either of those sample types. The research as a whole found: How much clinical and demographic metadata was included differed by source and by participant, and the metadata was provided uncurated.

CDR1 and CDR2 (LNHDA, SQIVND) derive from the germline V gene (reference sequence). Unmatched junction bases come to 2, with V trimmed by 4 bases and J by 5 bases. The CDR3 contains 13 residues, cysteine and phenylalanine counted. Only CDR3 DNA is held: 39 bases, read in frame from base 1. The chain is made from TRBV19 and TRBJ1-5, and TRBD1 aligns with 7 junction nucleotides. This TCR was recovered from a woman aged 50 to 65 with acute or convalescent COVID-19. Sequences were obtained from peripheral blood. The DNA sequence follows: TGTGCCAGTAGTACCCAGGGGGATCAGCCCCAGCATTTT. This codes for CASSTQGDQPQHF. Outside the CDR3, residues come from the reference TRBV19 and TRBJ1-5 proteins, so the full variable domain is: DGGITQSPKYLFRKEGQNVTLSCEQNLNHDAMYWYRQDPGQGLRLIYYSQIVNDFQKGDIAEGYSVSREKKESFPLTVTSAQKNPTAFYLCASSTQGDQPQHFGDGTRLSIL.